These 27 T cell receptor beta chains were sequenced from one sample in a study of OX40 agonist ivuxolimab in advanced cancers. Assay: immunoSEQ multiplex PCR; the TCRdb copy retains only in-frame clones and omits some. The sample includes about 88,000 clones, about 83% seen only once; the top ten take 1.5% to 2%. The material was CD4+ or CD8+ T cells sorted from blood, obtained in a trial of the OX40 agonist ivuxolimab. Receptors originate from an adult with an advanced solid tumor such as melanoma, head and neck, liver or kidney cancer.

This chain links TRBV19 with TRBJ2-7; TRBD2 agrees at 11 bases. Germline CDR1 LNHDA, CDR2 SQIVND (reference sequence). CDR3 size: 15 residues. With 3 bases clipped from V and 0 bases from J, the junction kept 1 base outside the gene matches. CDR3 amino acids: CASSILAGGSYEQYF. CDR3 coding DNA: TGTGCCAGTAGTATTCTAGCGGGAGGCTCCTACGAGCAGTACTTC.

The chain couples TRBV11-2 to TRBJ2-7, with 10 bases that match TRBD2. The CDR3 loop spans 14 amino acids. Germline CDR1 is SGHAT and CDR2 is FQNNGV. Losses at the gene ends were 5 bases for V and 5 bases for J; bases not matched to a gene: 6. The CDR3 is CASSPPGTSDEQYF. In nucleotides, the CDR3 is TGTGCCAGCAGCCCACCCGGGACTAGCGACGAGCAGTACTTC.

This chain joins TRBV9 and TRBJ2-1, with 7 nucleotides matching TRBD2. With V trimmed by 0 bases and J by 6 bases, 6 bases remained unmatched. Germline V gives CDR1 SGDLS, CDR2 YYNGEE. The CDR3 loop spans 15 amino acids. CDR3 coding DNA: TGTGCCAGCAGCGTAGTAGGCGGGAGCGGCAATGAGCAGTTCTTC. It specifies CASSVVGGSGNEQFF.

The chain links TRBV7-9 to TRBJ2-1; TRBD2 aligns across 8 bases. This CDR3 has 17 residues. The germline V gene encodes CDR1 SEHNR and CDR2 FQNEAQ (reference sequence). V lost 1 base to trimming and J lost 0 bases; unmatched junction nucleotides: 5. The CDR3 reads CASSLDQRGSSYNEQFF. The CDR3 DNA reads as TGTGCCAGCAGCTTAGACCAGCGGGGGAGCTCCTACAATGAGCAGTTCTTC.

This chain joins TRBV7-2 and TRBJ2-3; the D is unclear. CDR3 length: 14 residues. Trimming shortened V by 3 bases and J by 2 bases, and 9 bases separated the two germline ends. CDR1 and CDR2 (germline): SGHTA, FQGNSA. CDR3 in DNA: TGTGCCAGCAGCTTCCTGGTATCCACAGATACGCAGTATTTT. This encodes CASSFLVSTDTQYF.

The CDR3 region has the DNA TGTGCCAGCAGTTATACAGGGGGCGGGGGTAATTCACCCCTCCACTTT. This codes for CASSYTGGGGNSPLHF. The rearrangement links TRBV6-6 to TRBJ1-6; TRBD1 aligns across 9 bases. CDR3 size: 16 residues. V was clipped by 3 bases and J by 6 bases; unmatched bases: 6. Germline-derived CDR1 and CDR2 are MNHNY and SVGAGI (reference sequence).

The gene calls are TRBV4-1 and TRBJ1-5; D gene ambiguous. CDR1 and CDR2 from the germline V gene are MGHRA and YSYEKL. CDR3 length equals 18 residues. V lost 4 bases to trimming and J lost 1 base, with 20 bases between them. The CDR3 here is CASSRIPTSSLSNQPQHF. The DNA for the CDR3 is TGCGCCAGCAGCCGAATCCCAACGAGCTCACTGAGCAATCAGCCCCAGCATTTT.

Comments on this clone: One end of the junction is discordant with germline, which a read error may explain. The rearrangement joins TRBV7-9 to TRBJ1-4; D unclear. Germline V gene sequence: CDR1 SEHNR, CDR2 FQNEAQ (reference sequence). There are 14 residues in the CDR3. In DNA form, the CDR3 reads TGTGCCAGCAGCTTAACAGAAGAGAATGGAAAACTGTTTTTT. This encodes CASSLTEENGKLFF.

This chain joins TRBV5-8 and TRBJ1-1; D gene unclear. CDR1 is SGHTS and CDR2 is YDEGEE in the germline V gene. This CDR3 spans 14 amino acids. Trimming removed 0 bases from V and 0 bases from J, with 6 bases in between. The CDR3 DNA reads TGTGCCAGCAGCTTGGGTTATATGAACACTGAAGCTTTCTTT. This sequence encodes CASSLGYMNTEAFF.

V usage is TRBV21-1 and J usage is TRBJ1-4. TRBV21-1 is marked as a pseudogene. This CDR3 has 22 amino acids. CDR3 in DNA: TGTGCCAGCACCTCGTCAAGGGGGGGGCGGACAGGAAGGCTTTCAACTAATGAAAAACTGTTTTTT. Residues: CASTSSRGGRTGRLSTNEKLFF.

The chain links TRBV13 to TRBJ2-2, with 8 nucleotides matching TRBD1. J was trimmed by 3 bases and V by 3 bases; bases with no gene match: 0. Germline V gene lookup returns CDR1 PRHDT and CDR2 FYEKMQ (reference sequence). This CDR3 comprises 14 residues. In DNA form, the CDR3 reads TGTGCCAGCAGCTTCAGGGGGCACACCGGGGAGCTGTTTTTT. Encoded protein: CASSFRGHTGELFF.

This chain connects TRBV10-2 to TRBJ2-7; 7 bases are shared with TRBD2. The ends lost 4 bases at V and 4 bases at J; junction bases unmatched: 7. Germline values: CDR1 WSHSY, CDR2 SAAADI. The length of the CDR3 is 14 residues. CDR3 in amino acids: CASSGPSGAYEQYF. DNA for the CDR3: TGCGCCAGCAGTGGACCAAGCGGGGCGTACGAGCAGTACTTC.

This chain joins TRBV6-1 and TRBJ2-7, with 8 bases that match TRBD1. The germline V gene encodes CDR1 MNHNS and CDR2 SASEGT. V was clipped by 5 bases and J by 3 bases; unmatched bases: 9. The CDR3 covers 15 residues. The CDR3 loop is CASSRYTQGDYEQYF. CDR3 coding DNA: TGTGCCAGCAGTCGTTATACACAGGGGGACTACGAGCAGTACTTC.

The chain uses TRBV2 and TRBJ2-4, with 8 bases fitting TRBD1. V lost 4 bases to trimming and J lost 8 bases; unmatched junction nucleotides: 7. This CDR3 is 14 amino acids long. Germline V gene data show CDR1 as SNHLY and CDR2 as FYNNEI. CDR3 protein: CASSARTGWDIQYF. CDR3 sequence (DNA): TGTGCCAGCAGTGCCCGGACAGGGTGGGACATTCAGTACTTC.

This chain links TRBV5-6 with TRBJ2-1; 7 bases align to TRBD2. Germline trimming cut 4 bases from V and 2 bases from J; bases unmatched to any gene: 6. This CDR3 region has 15 residues. Per germline, CDR1 SGHDT and CDR2 YYEEEE. The CDR3: CASSILAPAYNEQFF. CDR3 in DNA: TGTGCCAGCAGCATACTAGCGCCCGCCTACAATGAGCAGTTCTTC.

The chain joins TRBV6-4 to TRBJ2-3; D ambiguous. Germline V gene sequence: CDR1 MRHNA, CDR2 SNTAGT. V lost 3 bases and J 0 bases, leaving 7 bases between the germline ends. This CDR3 contains 14 residues. The CDR3 loop is CASSETISTDTQYF. CDR3 sequence (DNA): TGTGCCAGCAGTGAGACCATTAGCACAGATACGCAGTATTTT.

The chain carries TRBV29-1 and TRBJ1-4; unclear D gene. Germline values: CDR1 SQVTM, CDR2 ANQGSEA. The V end lost 6 bases, the J end lost 7 bases, and 9 bases lay between the germline ends. The CDR3 is made up of 11 amino acids. The DNA for the CDR3 is TGCAGCGTGGCAGAGGGTGAAAAACTGTTTTTT. Translation: CSVAEGEKLFF.

The V gene is TRBV27, the J gene TRBJ2-2, with TRBD2 matching over 10 bases. Trimming removed 3 bases from V and 5 bases from J; junction bases left unmatched: 6. This CDR3 region has 16 residues. The germline V gene encodes CDR1 MNHEY and CDR2 SMNVEV (reference sequence). The CDR3 coding sequence is TGTGCCAGCAGTTTCCTAGCGGGAGCGAGAACCGGGGAGCTGTTTTTT. It translates to CASSFLAGARTGELFF.

The chain uses TRBV10-1 and TRBJ2-7; D remains unclear. Trimming took 2 bases from V and 2 from J, leaving 10 bases between them. Germline V gene sequence: CDR1 WNHNN, CDR2 SYGVQD (reference sequence). This CDR3 has 14 amino acids. CDR3 sequence reads: CASSERVRTYEQYF. The CDR3 region has the DNA TGCGCCAGCAGTGAGAGGGTAAGAACCTACGAGCAGTACTTC.

This clone has a handful of counts. At one of its ends the junction is not consistent with the germline gene, which may arise from a read error. The V call is TRBV6-5, the J call TRBJ1-4, with TRBD1 identical over 7 bases. CDR1 and CDR2 (germline): MNHEY, SVGAGI. The CDR3 spans 14 residues. CDR3 in DNA: TGTGCCAGCAGTTACAGGGGGCCTAAAGAAAAACTGTTTTTT. Encoded protein: CASSYRGPKEKLFF.

The CDR3 spells CASSQDAGTSNTGELFF. The CDR3 region has the DNA TGTGCCAGCAGCCAAGATGCGGGCACGTCGAACACCGGGGAGCTGTTTTTT. J is TRBJ2-2 and V is TRBV4-2; D might be TRBD2 (5 bases). Trimming removed 0 bases from V and 0 bases from J, with 11 bases in between. From germline, CDR1 is LGHNA and CDR2 YNFKEQ. The CDR3 consists of 17 residues.

J is TRBJ1-5 and V is TRBV30, with D perhaps TRBD1 (5 bases). CDR3 length: 13 amino acids. Germline V gene lookup returns CDR1 GTSNPN and CDR2 SVGIG (reference sequence). V lost 5 bases to trimming and J lost 4 bases, with 12 bases between them. The CDR3 spells CAWGPGENQPQHF. As DNA, the CDR3 is TGTGCCTGGGGGCCGGGGGAAAATCAGCCCCAGCATTTT.

This clone has just one count. CDR3 coding DNA: TGTGCCAGCAGCTTAAGGGTACCCGACAGGGGCGAAGGGGGCTACACCTTC. This codes for CASSLRVPDRGEGGYTF. V gene TRBV7-3 combines with J gene TRBJ1-2; 8 bases agree with TRBD1. The CDR3 covers 17 residues. The J segment lost 8 bases and the V segment lost 1 base, leaving 15 bases of the junction unmatched. Germline values: CDR1 SGHTA, CDR2 FQGTGA.

The chain combines TRBV7-2 with TRBJ2-5; D is perhaps TRBD1 or TRBD2 (5 bases each). The CDR3 is 14 residues long. Trimming shortened V by 6 bases and J by 5 bases, and 16 bases separated the two germline ends. CDR1 and CDR2 from the germline V gene are SGHTA and FQGNSA. CDR3 sequence (DNA): TGTGCCAGCAGTTATGGGACCCGGAGGGAGACCCAGTACTTC. It translates to CASSYGTRRETQYF.

This rearrangement joins TRBV6-6 to TRBJ1-2; D remains unclear. The CDR3 consists of 10 residues. Germline V gives CDR1 MNHNY, CDR2 SVGAGI (reference sequence). Trimming cost V 4 bases and J 6 bases, with 3 bases left between them. The CDR3 loop reads CASSSNGYTF. Written as DNA, the CDR3 is TGTGCCAGCAGTTCGAATGGCTACACCTTC.

Points on this clone: Germline and junction disagree at one end, which may indicate a read error. The V and J genes are TRBV7-7 and TRBJ2-7; tentatively, D is TRBD1 (6 bases). Germline loops: CDR1 SSHAT, CDR2 FNYEAQ (reference sequence). This CDR3 spans 15 amino acids. CDR3 bases: TGTGCTAGCAGCTTAGCCTCGGGACAAGGATCCGAGCAGTACTTC. This encodes CASSLASGQGSEQYF. The full variable domain, in which reference TRBV7-7 and TRBJ2-7 provide the parts outside the CDR3, is GAGVSQSPRYKVTKRGQDVTLRCDPISSHATLYWYQQALGQGPEFLTYFNYEAQPDKSGLPSDRFSAERPEGSISTLTIQRTEQRDSAMYRCASSLASGQGSEQYFGPGTRLTVT.

This chain uses TRBV18 with TRBJ2-5, with D possibly being TRBD1 or TRBD2 (5 bases each). The V gene's germline CDR1 is KGHSH and CDR2 LQKENI. The V end lost 3 bases, the J end lost 1 base, and 15 bases lay between the germline ends. The CDR3 extends over 16 amino acids. The CDR3 DNA is TGTGCCAGCTCACCTGCCCGGGACCCTCGCCAAGAGACCCAGTACTTC. Protein sequence: CASSPARDPRQETQYF.